This TCR beta chain was obtained from a study of shared clonotypes between healthy human individuals. Unsorted PBMC DNA underwent sequencing on ten immunoSEQ deep assay plates. TCRdb keeps only in-frame clones here, not all; method: immunoSEQ multiplex PCR. The table has about 510,000 clones, 60% to 80% seen once. Study-wide points: Among donors, sharing of clonotypes was expected to be affected by sequencing depth. Researchers sampled only blood; tissue repertoires likely differ.

Unmatched junction bases numbered 4, after V lost 2 bases and J lost 3 bases. Per germline, CDR1 MNHNS and CDR2 SASEGT. There are 16 residues in the CDR3. Points on this clone: The target antigen is unknown.

Sequenced: PBMCs. The receptor's source is a woman aged 35 to 49 in good health. Some clones in this sample may be carry-over from other donors' samples. The chain joins TRBV6-1 to TRBJ2-3, with 11 nucleotides matching TRBD1. This CDR3 reads CASSEWGTGGTDTQYF. The DNA of the CDR3 is TGTGCCAGCAGTGAATGGGGGACAGGGGGTACAGATACGCAGTATTTT.